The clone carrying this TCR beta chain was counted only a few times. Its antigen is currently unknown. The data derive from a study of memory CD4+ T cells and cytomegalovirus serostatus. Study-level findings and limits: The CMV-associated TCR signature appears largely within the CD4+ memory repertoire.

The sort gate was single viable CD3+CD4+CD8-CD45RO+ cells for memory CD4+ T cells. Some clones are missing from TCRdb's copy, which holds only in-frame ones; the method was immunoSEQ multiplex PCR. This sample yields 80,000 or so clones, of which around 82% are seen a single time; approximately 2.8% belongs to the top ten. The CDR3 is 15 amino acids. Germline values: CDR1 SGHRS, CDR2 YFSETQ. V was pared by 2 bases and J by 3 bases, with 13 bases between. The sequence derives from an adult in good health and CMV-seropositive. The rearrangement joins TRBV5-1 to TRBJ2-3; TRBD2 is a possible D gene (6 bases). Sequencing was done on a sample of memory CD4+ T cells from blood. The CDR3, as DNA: TGCGCCAGCAGCTTCTCCGGCGGGGTTACAGATACGCAGTATTTT. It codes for CASSFSGGVTDTQYF.